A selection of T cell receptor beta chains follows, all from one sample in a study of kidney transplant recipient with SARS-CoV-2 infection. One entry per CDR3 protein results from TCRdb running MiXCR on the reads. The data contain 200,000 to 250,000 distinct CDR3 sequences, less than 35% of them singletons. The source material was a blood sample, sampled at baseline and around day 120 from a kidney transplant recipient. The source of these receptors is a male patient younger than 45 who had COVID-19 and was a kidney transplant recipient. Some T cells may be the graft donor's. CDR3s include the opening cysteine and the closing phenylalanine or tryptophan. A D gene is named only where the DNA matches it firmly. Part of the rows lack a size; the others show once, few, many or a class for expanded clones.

TGTGCCAGCATGACGGGATTTGGGGGCTACACCTTC | CASMTGFGGYTF | TRBJ1-2 | many | - | TRBV2
TGTGCCAGCAGTTACTCCCCTCCGGGACAGATCACCGGGGAGCTGTTTTTT | CASSYSPPGQITGELFF | TRBJ2-2 | many | TRBD1 | TRBV6-5
TGTGCCAGCAGCGTATGGTGCGATCTCGGAAAGACCTATGGCTACACCTTC | CASSVWCDLGKTYGYTF | TRBJ1-2 | many | - | TRBV11-3
TGTGCCAGCAGCTTATCAAGTAAGGCTGGAAAGACCTATGGCTACACCTTC | CASSLSSKAGKTYGYTF | TRBJ1-2 | many | - | TRBV11-1
TGCGCCAGCAGCTTCTCTTCGGGGAGCACCGGGGAGCTGTTTTTT | CASSFSSGSTGELFF | TRBJ2-2 | - | - | TRBV5-1
TGTGCCTGGATGGATGTGCGTTATAGAAAGACCTATGGCTACACCTTC | CAWMDVRYRKTYGYTF | TRBJ1-2 | many | - | TRBV30
TGTGCCAGCAGCGGTGTGGGTCCCATTTCAGGCTTGACCGGGGAGCTGTTTTTT | CASSGVGPISGLTGELFF | TRBJ2-2 | many | - | TRBV3-1
TGTGCCAGCAGCCCAATGAATCCCATTTCAGGCTTGACCGGGGAGCTGTTTTTT | CASSPMNPISGLTGELFF | TRBJ2-2 | many | - | TRBV3-1
TGTGCCTGGAGCCCCGGACTAGCGGGACTCAATGAGCAGTTCTTC | CAWSPGLAGLNEQFF | TRBJ2-1 | many | TRBD2 | TRBV30
TGTGCCAGCAGTTACTCGACCGGCTATACTAATGAAAAACTGTTTTTT | CASSYSTGYTNEKLFF | TRBJ1-4 | many | - | TRBV6-2/TRBV6-3
TGTGCCAGTACGTTTGAGGCCGGGAATGAAAAACTGTTTTTT | CASTFEAGNEKLFF | TRBJ1-4 | many | - | TRBV19
TGTGCCAGCAGCGCGGGTGGGAGCTACGAGCAGTACTTC | CASSAGGSYEQYF | TRBJ2-7 | many | - | TRBV6-4
TGTGCCAGCAGTTACCCAGCCGCGGGTGAAAAACTGTTTTTT | CASSYPAAGEKLFF | TRBJ1-4 | many | - | TRBV6-6
TGTGCCAGCAGTGATGGGACAGGGAGCCAAGAGACCCAGTACTTC | CASSDGTGSQETQYF | TRBJ2-5 | - | TRBD1 | TRBV2
TGTGCCAGCTCACCACCGAGTCAGGGTCAGAATTCACCCCTCCACTTT | CASSPPSQGQNSPLHF | TRBJ1-6 | many | - | TRBV18